This entry lists 12 T cell receptor beta chains sequenced from one sample in a study of cytomegalovirus exposure and HLA in healthy donors. Researchers ran the PCR with 60 Vbeta and 13 Jbeta primers. Profiled with immunoSEQ multiplex PCR; TCRdb holds only in-frame clones, not every one. There are roughly 34,000 clones in the sample; 84% occur only once, and 3.6% lies in the top ten. Sample: PBMCs. These receptors all stem from a woman aged 18 to 35 in good health and CMV-seronegative.

The rearrangement uses TRBV10-3 and TRBJ2-7, with D tentatively TRBD1 (5 bases). This CDR3 is 14 amino acids long. The germline CDR1 and CDR2 sequences are ENHRY and SYGVKD. V gave up 7 bases and J gave up 0 bases, with 13 bases separating them. The CDR3 here is CAITKTESSYEQYF. The DNA for the CDR3 is TGTGCCATCACCAAGACAGAGAGCTCCTACGAGCAGTACTTC.

The rearrangement links TRBV11-3 to TRBJ2-2; TRBD2 agrees at 10 bases. CDR1 is SGHNT, CDR2 YENEEA, per germline. The trim removed 5 bases at V and 6 bases at J, leaving 18 bases unmatched. The CDR3 has 19 residues. The CDR3 nucleotides read TGTGCCAGCAGCCCCAGGCCCCAGAGCAGCGGGGGGGACGCCGGGGAGCTGTTTTTT. Translating gives CASSPRPQSSGGDAGELFF.

The rearrangement uses TRBV19 and TRBJ2-1; D perhaps matches TRBD1 (7 bases). The V end lost 6 bases, the J end lost 6 bases, and 18 bases lay between the germline ends. The CDR3 covers 15 residues. Germline values: CDR1 LNHDA, CDR2 SQIVND (reference sequence). The DNA of the CDR3 is TGTGCCAGTAGCCCGACAGGGTCCGGGGGCAATGAGCAGTTCTTC. As protein: CASSPTGSGGNEQFF.

The chain joins TRBV5-8 to TRBJ2-3, with 7 bases aligning to TRBD2. The germline CDR1 and CDR2 sequences are SGHTS and YDEGEE. V was pared by 0 bases and J by 0 bases, with 4 bases of the junction left unmatched. The CDR3 totals 16 residues. The CDR3 DNA reads as TGTGCCAGCAGCTTGGGTCTAGCGGAGAGCACAGATACGCAGTATTTT. It encodes CASSLGLAESTDTQYF.

The chain has TRBV5-1 and TRBJ2-7; TRBD1 agrees at 8 bases. CDR1 is SGHRS and CDR2 is YFSETQ in the germline V gene. CDR3 size: 13 residues. Trimming at V came to 2 bases and at J to 6 bases, leaving 4 bases not matched to a gene. The CDR3 DNA sequence: TGCGCCAGCAGCTTTGCAGGGGGCCGCGAGCAGTACTTC. Protein: CASSFAGGREQYF.

The chain joins TRBV4-1 to TRBJ1-1; no clear D. Per the germline V gene, CDR1 is MGHRA and CDR2 is YSYEKL. The V end lost 3 bases, the J end lost 0 bases, and 8 bases lay between the germline ends. The CDR3 is 14 amino acids. The CDR3 loop reads CASSQGVLNTEAFF. The CDR3 DNA sequence: TGCGCCAGCAGCCAGGGCGTCCTGAACACTGAAGCTTTCTTT.

The gene calls are TRBV15 and TRBJ1-6; D perhaps matches TRBD1 (6 bases). Trimming took 0 bases from V and 6 from J, leaving 12 bases between them. CDR3 length equals 16 residues. Germline lookup yields CDR1 LNHNV and CDR2 YYDKDF (reference sequence). The CDR3 sequence: CATSRDLARGNSPLHF. Here the CDR3 DNA reads TGTGCCACCAGCAGAGATCTGGCCAGGGGTAATTCACCCCTCCACTTT.

V and J are TRBV11-1 and TRBJ2-7; maybe TRBD2 (5 bases). Germline V gene sequence: CDR1 SGHAT, CDR2 FQDESV (reference sequence). The CDR3 loop spans 15 amino acids. The V end was cut by 5 bases, the J end by 4 bases, with 18 bases between. The CDR3 sequence is CASSPAQWERYEQYF. The CDR3, as DNA: TGTGCCAGCAGCCCGGCCCAATGGGAGCGGTACGAGCAGTACTTC.

The CDR3 loop is CASSQDRGADTQYF. DNA of the CDR3: TGCGCCAGCAGCCAAGATCGAGGAGCAGATACGCAGTATTTT. The chain recombines TRBV4-3 with TRBJ2-3; no clear D gene. V lost 0 bases and J lost 4, with 8 bases in between. This CDR3 comprises 14 residues. Germline V gene data show CDR1 as LGHNA and CDR2 as YSLEER.

The gene calls are TRBV10-2 and TRBJ1-3, with TRBD1 identical over 7 bases. Germline-derived CDR1 and CDR2 are WSHSY and SAAADI. This CDR3 is built from 13 residues. V lost 6 bases and J lost 3; bases outside the gene matches: 2. The CDR3 is CASSWDSGNTIYF. The DNA of the CDR3 is TGCGCCAGCAGCTGGGACAGTGGAAACACCATATATTTT.

This chain connects TRBV27 to TRBJ1-1; D might be TRBD1 (6 bases). V shed 8 bases and J shed 0 bases, with 19 bases lying between them. Germline CDR1 MNHEY, CDR2 SMNVEV (reference sequence). CDR3 length: 16 residues. The CDR3 DNA sequence: TGTGCCAGCGGACCAAAACCGGGACACCTGAACACTGAAGCTTTCTTT. Encoded protein: CASGPKPGHLNTEAFF.

The gene calls are TRBV4-1 and TRBJ2-7; 9 bases align to TRBD1. V shed 4 bases and J 0 bases; nucleotides not matched to a gene: 7. Germline CDR1 reads MGHRA; CDR2 reads YSYEKL. CDR3 length equals 16 residues. The CDR3 sequence is CASSRPGTGSSYEQYF. The CDR3 nucleotides are TGCGCCAGCAGCCGCCCCGGGACAGGGAGCTCCTACGAGCAGTACTTC.